A single sample gave rise to the 13 T cell receptor beta chains below, sequenced in a study of siplizumab effects on memory and regulatory T cells. Assay used: immunoSEQ multiplex PCR; TCRdb lists only in-frame clones, some missing. The sample holds some 120,000 clones, 85% to 95% seen once. Sequenced material: non-Treg CD4+ T cells sorted from blood. All receptors derive from a human donor in good health.

In DNA form, the CDR3 reads TGTGCCATCGGAAAAGGGGTGGGTCAGCCCCAGCATTTT. It is translated as CAIGKGVGQPQHF. This chain uses TRBV10-3 with TRBJ1-5, with a tentative D call TRBD1 (5 bases). CDR1 and CDR2 from the germline V gene are ENHRY and SYGVKD. CDR3 length: 13 amino acids. The V end was cut by 8 bases, the J end by 6 bases, with 14 bases between.

The V gene is TRBV9, the J gene TRBJ2-7, with D possibly being TRBD2 (6 bases). The germline V gene has CDR1 SGDLS and CDR2 YYNGEE. The CDR3 is made up of 13 amino acids. Trimming stripped 2 bases from V and 6 bases from J, with 12 bases between. The CDR3 protein is CASSVGGSVEQYF. DNA of the CDR3: TGTGCCAGCAGCGTCGGGGGTTCTGTCGAGCAGTACTTC.

The chain recombines TRBV7-6 with TRBJ2-5, with D perhaps TRBD1 (7 bases). Germline V lookup: CDR1 SGHVS, CDR2 FNYEAQ. This CDR3 region has 15 residues. V lost 2 bases and J 2 bases, leaving 12 bases between the germline ends. The CDR3 region has the DNA TGTGCCAGCAGCTTACAGACAGGGACTCAAGAGACCCAGTACTTC. This codes for CASSLQTGTQETQYF.

The rearrangement uses TRBV20-1 and TRBJ2-1; D possibly corresponds to TRBD2 (6 bases). The CDR3 has 11 residues. Trimming stripped 7 bases from V and 6 bases from J, with 10 bases between. Germline CDR1 reads DFQATT; CDR2 reads SNEGSKA (reference sequence). The CDR3 loop reads CSVRDFNEQFF. In DNA, the CDR3 is TGCAGTGTTCGGGACTTCAATGAGCAGTTCTTC.

The chain links TRBV5-1 to TRBJ1-2; maybe TRBD1 (6 bases). The CDR3 is 13 residues long. Germline V gene sequence: CDR1 SGHRS, CDR2 YFSETQ. V lost 6 bases to trimming and J lost 7 bases, with 16 bases between them. The CDR3 DNA reads TGCGCCAGCACTTCTACAGGGCTTAGTGGCTACACCTTC. Translation gives CASTSTGLSGYTF. Using reference TRBV5-1 and TRBJ1-2 for the parts outside the CDR3, the full variable domain is KAGVTQTPRYLIKTRGQQVTLSCSPISGHRSVSWYQQTPGQGLQFLFEYFSETQRNKGNFPGRFSGRQFSNSRSEMNVSTLELGDSALYLCASTSTGLSGYTFGSGTRLTVV.

The chain links TRBV7-9 to TRBJ2-7; D gene unclear. V was shortened by 1 base and J by 1 base, with 8 bases between the two germline ends. CDR1 and CDR2 (germline): SEHNR, FQNEAQ (reference sequence). The CDR3 consists of 14 residues. The chain's CDR3 is CASSLGTASYEQYF. CDR3 coding DNA: TGTGCCAGCAGCTTAGGGACGGCTTCCTACGAGCAGTACTTC.

The genes are TRBV7-9 and TRBJ1-2, with a possible D match to TRBD1 (5 bases). This CDR3 has 14 residues. Trimming took off 5 bases at V and 1 base at J, with 11 bases between the two ends. CDR1 is SEHNR and CDR2 is FQNEAQ in the germline V gene (reference sequence). CDR3 bases: TGTGCCAGCAGCGAAAGGGGAGGTAACTATGGCTACACCTTC. It yields the protein CASSERGGNYGYTF.

The gene calls are TRBV7-6 and TRBJ1-1; D remains ambiguous. The V gene's germline CDR1 is SGHVS and CDR2 FNYEAQ. The CDR3 runs to 15 residues. V was trimmed by 5 bases and J by 1 base, leaving 14 bases between them. The CDR3 protein is CASSRRTPPNTEAFF. CDR3 nucleotides: TGTGCCAGCAGCCGACGAACCCCTCCGAACACTGAAGCTTTCTTT.

This clone occurred once. The chain recombines TRBV6-1 with TRBJ2-7; 10 nucleotides align to TRBD1. This CDR3 spans 13 amino acids. Trimming at V came to 5 bases and at J to 4 bases, leaving 2 bases not matched to a gene. Germline V gives CDR1 MNHNS, CDR2 SASEGT. The CDR3 DNA is TGTGCCAGCAGTTCGGGACAGGGGTACGAGCAGTACTTC. The encoded protein is CASSSGQGYEQYF.

The genes are TRBV7-2 and TRBJ1-2; 8 bases are a match to TRBD1. In germline, CDR1 is SGHTA, CDR2 FQGNSA. The V gene end was trimmed by 1 base and the J gene end by 2 bases; junction bases not matched to a gene: 9. CDR3 length equals 17 residues. The CDR3 sequence is CASSLVGGQGGNYGYTF. The CDR3 coding sequence is TGTGCCAGCAGCTTAGTCGGTGGACAGGGCGGCAACTATGGCTACACCTTC.

J is TRBJ2-7 and V is TRBV10-3; D not resolved. V lost 6 bases, J lost 2 bases, and 11 bases lay in between. There are 13 residues in the CDR3. In germline, CDR1 is ENHRY, CDR2 SYGVKD. This CDR3 is CAIRFKPPYEQYF. CDR3 nucleotides: TGTGCCATCAGGTTCAAGCCCCCCTACGAGCAGTACTTC.

The V gene is TRBV7-9, the J gene TRBJ2-5, with TRBD1 matching over 9 bases. The CDR3 contains 14 residues. Germline V gene lookup returns CDR1 SEHNR and CDR2 FQNEAQ (reference sequence). The trim removed 5 bases at V and 5 bases at J, leaving 6 bases unmatched. The CDR3 sequence is CASSHGTGRETQYF. In nucleotides, the CDR3 is TGTGCCAGCAGCCACGGGACAGGGAGGGAGACCCAGTACTTC.

The genes are TRBV5-1 and TRBJ1-3; the D is unclear. The CDR3 has 15 amino acids. The V gene lost 2 bases and the J gene lost 2 bases, with 11 bases spanning the gap. Germline V CDR1 and CDR2: SGHRS, YFSETQ. CDR3 loop: CASSFALDPGNTIYF. Written as DNA, the CDR3 is TGCGCCAGCAGCTTCGCGCTAGACCCTGGAAACACCATATATTTT.